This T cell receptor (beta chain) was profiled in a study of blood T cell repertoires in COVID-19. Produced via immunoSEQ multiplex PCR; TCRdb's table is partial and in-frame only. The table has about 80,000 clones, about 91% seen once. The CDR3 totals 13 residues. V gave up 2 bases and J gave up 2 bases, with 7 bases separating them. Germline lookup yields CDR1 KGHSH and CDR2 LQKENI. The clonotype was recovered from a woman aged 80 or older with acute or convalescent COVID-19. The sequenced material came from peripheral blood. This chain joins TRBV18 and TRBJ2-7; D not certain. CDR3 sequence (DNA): TGTGCCAGCTCACCAGCAGGTACCTACGAGCAGTACTTC. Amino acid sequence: CASSPAGTYEQYF.